The 10 T cell receptor beta chains given below trace back to one sample, sequenced in a study of T cell responses to AZD1222 COVID-19 vaccine. Data came from immunoSEQ multiplex PCR; TCRdb stores just in-frame clones and leaves some out. The data show 130,000 or so clones, about 89% seen once. Sample: peripheral blood, taken on day 0 of AZD1222 vaccination. Source of these receptors: an adult in good health.

This chain uses TRBV6-5 with TRBJ1-5, with D tentatively TRBD1 (5 bases). V shed 4 bases and J shed 3 bases, with 13 bases lying between them. In germline, CDR1 is MNHEY, CDR2 SVGAGI. This CDR3 has 15 residues. The CDR3 loop reads CASSSQGMYNQPQHF. CDR3 nucleotide sequence: TGTGCCAGCAGTTCCCAGGGAATGTACAATCAGCCCCAGCATTTT.

J is TRBJ2-1 and V is TRBV7-2; 10 nucleotides agree with TRBD2. The CDR3 consists of 14 residues. Trimming at V came to 2 bases and at J to 10 bases, leaving 5 bases not matched to a gene. Per germline, CDR1 SGHTA and CDR2 FQGNSA. The CDR3 DNA follows: TGTGCCAGCAGCTTACTAGCGGGAGATTGGGAGCAGTTCTTC. It specifies CASSLLAGDWEQFF.

This rearrangement joins TRBV5-4 to TRBJ2-2; 12 positions match TRBD2. Germline trimming cut 0 bases from V and 2 bases from J; bases unmatched to any gene: 8. The CDR3 is 19 amino acids. Germline-derived CDR1 and CDR2 are SGHNT and YYREEE (reference sequence). The CDR3 sequence: CASSLGTTSGSQNTGELFF. The CDR3, as DNA: TGTGCCAGCAGCTTGGGGACGACTAGCGGGAGTCAAAACACCGGGGAGCTGTTTTTT.

CDR3 in amino acids: CASSPQQGVGETQYF. CDR3 nucleotide sequence: TGTGCCAGCTCACCACAACAGGGCGTGGGGGAGACCCAGTACTTC. This chain uses TRBV18 with TRBJ2-5, with D perhaps TRBD1 (6 bases). V was shortened by 1 base and J by 5 bases, with 14 bases between the two germline ends. The CDR3 has 15 amino acids. Germline CDR1 and CDR2: KGHSH and LQKENI.

The chain is built from TRBV5-1 and TRBJ2-7; weak D call: TRBD1 (6 bases). From germline, CDR1 is SGHRS and CDR2 YFSETQ. Trimming pared 0 bases from V and 5 bases from J, leaving 12 bases between. This CDR3 is built from 14 residues. CDR3 bases: TGCGCCAGCAGCTTGGCCGGGACAAACGACGAGCAGTACTTC. Its protein product is CASSLAGTNDEQYF.

The rearrangement links TRBV5-6 to TRBJ2-3, with D tentatively TRBD2 (5 bases). V gave up 2 bases and J gave up 1 base, with 11 bases separating them. Per the germline V gene, CDR1 is SGHDT and CDR2 is YYEEEE. The CDR3 is 15 residues long. Here the CDR3 DNA reads TGTGCCAGCAGCTTTGGAGGCTGGGGCACAGATACGCAGTATTTT. Amino acid sequence: CASSFGGWGTDTQYF.

The count of this clone is one. The CDR3 sequence: CASSFGLAGGGETQYF. In DNA form, the CDR3 reads TGTGCCAGCAGCTTTGGACTAGCGGGGGGAGGAGAGACCCAGTACTTC. The chain uses TRBV7-7 and TRBJ2-5; 14 nucleotides agree with TRBD2. The CDR3 loop spans 16 amino acids. CDR1 SSHAT and CDR2 FNYEAQ come from the germline V gene (reference sequence). V lost 3 bases, J lost 4 bases, and 4 bases stayed unmatched.

This clone has just one count. V usage is TRBV12-3 or TRBV12-4 and J usage is TRBJ2-3, with D perhaps TRBD2 (5 bases). CDR3 length: 12 residues. V lost 3 bases and J 6 bases, leaving 7 bases between the germline ends. The CDR3 DNA sequence: TGTGCCAGCAGTTTTTCGGGGGATACGCAGTATTTT. It yields the protein CASSFSGDTQYF.

V is TRBV6-5 and J is TRBJ2-1, with TRBD2 identical over 9 bases. Germline loops: CDR1 MNHEY, CDR2 SVGAGI. The CDR3 consists of 15 residues. The trim removed 6 bases at V and 9 bases at J, leaving 12 bases unmatched. DNA for the CDR3: TGTGCCAGCAGCCCCGGGGCTAGCGGGGAAGGTGAGCAGTTCTTC. As protein: CASSPGASGEGEQFF.

This chain uses TRBV4-3 with TRBJ2-1; D gene ambiguous. The V end was cut by 4 bases, the J end by 0 bases, with 10 bases between. Germline V gene sequence: CDR1 LGHNA, CDR2 YSLEER. The CDR3 has 15 residues. The DNA for the CDR3 is TGCGCCAGCAGCCCGGACCGGGCCTCCTACAATGAGCAGTTCTTC. This translates into CASSPDRASYNEQFF.